This T cell receptor beta chain was found in a study of T cell repertoires in cytomegalovirus infection. Study at large: Recently identified HLA-C-restricted CMV epitopes and well-studied HLA-B-restricted CMV epitopes were used by the study. Indications of both CMV infection and matching HLA type were provided by public TCR beta signatures. Findings of the study overall: HLA-C-restricted CMV clonotypes gave the most frequent clonotype in two of eight donors. Summed frequency of public TCR beta families distinguished CMV carriers with the relevant HLA.

Points on this clonotype: Its antigen is not known.

TCRdb fed the reads into MiXCR, producing one record per CDR3 protein. The table records 360,000 or so distinct CDR3 sequences, roughly a third of them present only once. This CDR3 has 13 amino acids. Trimming cost V 2 bases and J 4 bases, with 6 bases left between them. The V gene's germline CDR1 is MNHNY and CDR2 SVGAGI (reference sequence). This chain uses TRBV6-6 with TRBJ1-5; D is unresolved. This clonotype was obtained from a human donor in good health (CMV status not recorded). Some clones in this sample may be carry-over from other donors' samples. The source was cultured PBMCs, collected from culture after CMV antigen stimulation. The CDR3 protein is CASSYGRNQPQHF. CDR3 DNA sequence: TGTGCCAGCAGTTACGGCAGGAATCAGCCCCAGCATTTT.